Given below is one T cell receptor beta chain in context. This sample is part of a study of cytomegalovirus exposure and HLA in healthy donors. Primers for the PCR totalled 60 Vbeta and 13 Jbeta. TCRdb's copy holds only in-frame clones and misses some; the assay was immunoSEQ multiplex PCR. The data contain approximately 180,000 clones, roughly 83% of them singletons. The CDR3 totals 16 residues. Germline lookup yields CDR1 MNHEY and CDR2 SMNVEV (reference sequence). V lost 5 bases to trimming and J lost 1 base; unmatched junction nucleotides: 6. The source of this sequence is a woman aged 45-59 years in good health and CMV-seronegative. This rearrangement joins TRBV27 to TRBJ1-3; 9 bases fit TRBD1. Sequencing input: PBMCs. CDR3 residues: CASSLTGTGSGNTIYF. The DNA for the CDR3 is TGTGCCAGCAGTCTAACCGGGACAGGGTCTGGAAACACCATATATTTT.